Following are 19 T cell receptor beta chains from one sample sequenced in a study of preoperative IRX-2 immunotherapy in early breast cancer. Treatment noted: preoperative locoregional IRX-2 cytokine immunotherapy. Repertoires were generated with immunoSEQ multiplex PCR, while TCRdb's copy carries only in-frame clones and drops some. Of roughly 62,000 clones detected, around 94% appear once; the ten largest clones hold around 1.7%. The specimen was obtained from a patient treated with IRX-2 immunotherapy. The receptors derive from a human donor with breast cancer.

V gene TRBV10-3 combines with J gene TRBJ1-1; possibly TRBD1 for D (5 bases). There are 14 residues in the CDR3. V was cut by 5 bases and J by 5 bases, with 15 bases left in between. Germline CDR1 reads ENHRY; CDR2 reads SYGVKD. CDR3 protein: CAISLSDTITEAFF. The CDR3 nucleotides are TGTGCCATCAGTTTATCGGACACTATAACTGAAGCTTTCTTT.

The genes are TRBV20-1 and TRBJ2-5; D unresolved. The CDR3 totals 11 residues. CDR1 is DFQATT and CDR2 is SNEGSKA in the germline V gene (reference sequence). V shed 0 bases and J shed 5 bases, with 4 bases lying between them. CDR3 in DNA: TGCAGTGCTAGAGATGGGGAGACCCAGTACTTC. Its translation is CSARDGETQYF.

The chain recombines TRBV16 with TRBJ1-4, with 8 positions matching TRBD1. V dropped 3 bases and J dropped 4; count of bases not matched to a gene: 7. Per the germline V gene, CDR1 is KGHSY and CDR2 is FQNENV. The CDR3 totals 16 residues. CDR3 amino acids: CASSQSGTGSNEKLFF. DNA of the CDR3: TGTGCCAGCAGCCAGTCGGGGACAGGTAGTAATGAAAAACTGTTTTTT.

This chain connects TRBV18 to TRBJ2-2; possibly TRBD1 or TRBD2 for D (5 bases each). The CDR3 loop spans 15 amino acids. Trimming removed 2 bases at V and 13 bases at J, with 20 bases between. The germline gives CDR1 KGHSH, CDR2 LQKENI. CDR3 region: CASSPTGPTRTGLFF. In DNA form, the CDR3 reads TGTGCCAGCTCACCAACGGGGCCGACCCGAACGGGGCTGTTTTTT.

This clone was counted only a few times. The chain has TRBV29-1 and TRBJ1-1; D is unresolved. The CDR3 sequence is 14 residues long. Germline values: CDR1 SQVTM, CDR2 ANQGSEA. V lost 1 base, J lost 2 bases, and 11 bases lay in between. This CDR3 is CSVEVGSGNTEAFF. CDR3 DNA: TGCAGCGTTGAAGTTGGTTCCGGCAACACTGAAGCTTTCTTT.

The genes are TRBV7-3 and TRBJ2-5; TRBD2 might be the D (6 bases). Trimming took 4 bases from V and 3 from J, leaving 12 bases between them. This CDR3 region has 14 residues. CDR1 and CDR2 from the germline V gene are SGHTA and FQGTGA. Written as DNA, the CDR3 is TGTGCCAGCAGCTCCCTCGGGAGAGAAGAGACCCAGTACTTC. It encodes CASSSLGREETQYF. Full variable domain (rest looked up from reference TRBV7-3 and TRBJ2-5): GAGVSQTPSNKVTEKGKYVELRCDPISGHTALYWYRQSLGQGPEFLIYFQGTGAADDSGLPNDRFFAVRPEGSVSTLKIQRTERGDSAVYLCASSSLGREETQYFGPGTRLLVL.

This chain connects TRBV29-1 to TRBJ1-1; D not resolved. Germline V lookup: CDR1 SQVTM, CDR2 ANQGSEA. The germline V and J ends were trimmed by 4 bases and 3 bases, with 6 bases remaining between them. This CDR3 has 11 amino acids. CDR3 bases: TGCAGCGTTGGGCTTTACACTGAAGCTTTCTTT. It yields the protein CSVGLYTEAFF.

This rearrangement joins TRBV27 to TRBJ1-1; D might be TRBD1 (5 bases). Deletions cut 6 bases from V and 3 bases from J, with 14 bases between. Germline-derived CDR1 and CDR2 are MNHEY and SMNVEV (reference sequence). This CDR3 has 14 residues. The CDR3: CASRVWGLDTEAFF. CDR3 DNA: TGTGCCAGCAGAGTATGGGGGTTGGACACTGAAGCTTTCTTT.

The chain joins TRBV6-5 to TRBJ2-7; weak D call: TRBD1 (8 bases). The CDR3 is made up of 15 amino acids. Germline lookup yields CDR1 MNHEY and CDR2 SVGAGI. V lost 6 bases to trimming and J lost 0 bases, with 15 bases between them. The CDR3 sequence: CASRRTGGASYEQYF. The CDR3 nucleotides are TGTGCCAGCAGAAGAACAGGGGGGGCCTCCTACGAGCAGTACTTC.

This chain joins TRBV19 and TRBJ1-3; D uncertain. Trimming removed 3 bases from V and 8 bases from J, with 17 bases in between. The CDR3 is made up of 15 amino acids. The germline CDR1 and CDR2 sequences are LNHDA and SQIVND (reference sequence). CDR3 sequence reads: CASSIKRPPRDTIYF. The DNA of the CDR3 is TGTGCCAGTAGTATTAAAAGACCTCCGAGGGACACCATATATTTT.

In its sample, this clone was seen once. The chain joins TRBV15 to TRBJ2-2, with 7 bases lining up with TRBD1. V dropped 0 bases and J dropped 1; count of bases not matched to a gene: 8. Germline assignment: CDR1 LNHNV and CDR2 YYDKDF (reference sequence). The CDR3 is 18 amino acids. The CDR3 protein is CATSRDRVQGVNTGELFF. The DNA for the CDR3 is TGTGCCACCAGCAGAGATCGGGTGCAGGGGGTGAACACCGGGGAGCTGTTTTTT.

V gene TRBV14 combines with J gene TRBJ2-2; D might be TRBD1 or TRBD2, each matching 5 bases. CDR1 is SGHDN and CDR2 is FVKESK in the germline V gene. CDR3 length equals 17 residues. The ends were cut back, 2 bases at V and 4 bases at J, with 17 bases in the middle. CDR3 nucleotide sequence: TGTGCCAGCAGCCAACTCCCGGGGCCCGCGCTCACCGGGGAGCTGTTTTTT. Protein: CASSQLPGPALTGELFF.

V and J are TRBV29-1 and TRBJ2-1; D is undetermined. V lost 3 bases, J lost 1 base, and 13 bases lay in between. This CDR3 is built from 15 residues. Germline V gene sequence: CDR1 SQVTM, CDR2 ANQGSEA. CDR3 region: CSVDSAPRSYNEQFF. The CDR3 nucleotides are TGCAGCGTTGATTCTGCGCCGAGATCCTACAATGAGCAGTTCTTC.

The chain uses TRBV28 and TRBJ1-2; D remains ambiguous. Trimming stripped 6 bases from V and 4 bases from J, with 12 bases between. Looked up from germline, CDR1 is MDHEN and CDR2 is SYDVKM. CDR3 length: 13 amino acids. The CDR3 DNA follows: TGTGCCAGCAGCCCCCAAGGAACCTATGGCTACACCTTC. This translates into CASSPQGTYGYTF.

The chain joins TRBV18 to TRBJ1-1; D gene unclear. From germline, CDR1 is KGHSH and CDR2 LQKENI. The CDR3 has 14 residues. With 2 bases removed from V and 4 bases from J, the gap between germline ends came to 11 bases. For the CDR3, the DNA is TGTGCCAGCTCACCAGGGGTAGGAGGCACTGAAGCTTTCTTT. This translates into CASSPGVGGTEAFF.

The chain combines TRBV6-5 with TRBJ2-5; tentative D call: TRBD2 (5 bases). The CDR3 runs 14 residues. Germline V CDR1 and CDR2: MNHEY, SVGAGI. The V and J ends lost 4 bases and 5 bases respectively, with 14 bases between them. DNA of the CDR3: TGTGCCAGCAGTTTCAGCCGTAGCGCGGAGACCCAGTACTTC. Residues: CASSFSRSAETQYF.

This clone was observed once. V and J are TRBV2 and TRBJ2-7, with TRBD1 as a possible D gene (5 bases). The CDR3 has 13 amino acids. With 10 bases removed from V and 2 bases from J, the gap between germline ends came to 15 bases. Germline V gives CDR1 SNHLY, CDR2 FYNNEI. The CDR3 DNA is TGTGCCAATACCCGACAGACCCCCTACGAGCAGTACTTC. It is translated as CANTRQTPYEQYF.

The rearrangement uses TRBV4-1 and TRBJ1-5; D not resolved. The CDR3 spans 14 residues. With 4 bases removed from V and 5 bases from J, the gap between germline ends came to 12 bases. Germline V gene data show CDR1 as MGHRA and CDR2 as YSYEKL. In DNA form, the CDR3 reads TGCGCCAGCAGCCTCCAAGGTGACTATCAGCCCCAGCATTTT. Amino acid sequence: CASSLQGDYQPQHF.

J is TRBJ2-5 and V is TRBV5-1, with 7 bases aligning to TRBD1. This CDR3 region has 15 residues. Germline values: CDR1 SGHRS, CDR2 YFSETQ. Trimming at V came to 1 base and at J to 1 base, leaving 4 bases not matched to a gene. CDR3 in DNA: TGCGCCAGCAGCTTGACAGGGGTCTCCCAAGAGACCCAGTACTTC. Translation: CASSLTGVSQETQYF. The variable domain in full, with the rest retrieved from reference TRBV5-1 and TRBJ2-5, is KAGVTQTPRYLIKTRGQQVTLSCSPISGHRSVSWYQQTPGQGLQFLFEYFSETQRNKGNFPGRFSGRQFSNSRSEMNVSTLELGDSALYLCASSLTGVSQETQYFGPGTRLLVL.